This TCR beta chain was identified in a study of cytomegalovirus exposure and HLA in healthy donors (dated by TCRdb to 2016 to 2017). At the level of the whole study: An earlier analysis of several hundred of the donors reported 276 Gb of sequence data and 100 million to 140 million unique TCR beta sequences from approximately 180 million T cells. The study aimed to test whether cataloging public T cell receptors could reveal signatures of past pathogen exposure. Alongside the repertoire data, information on donor age, sex, ethnicity and CMV serostatus was compiled. In an earlier analysis of several hundred of the donors, high-throughput TCR beta sequencing was used to judge whether each TCR beta V gene segment behaved as functional or pseudogenic. All discovery cohort repertoires had been generated using a single sequencing platform. Using immunosequencing, the study profiled T cell repertoires from roughly 650 subjects and related those repertoires to cytomegalovirus serostatus. Because of strong linkage in the cohort, roughly five DR-DQ haplotypes were treated as single units for association and clustering. Across some 400 genotyped donors of the cohort, an average of about 220,000 unique TCR beta nucleotide sequences per donor were sequenced, and roughly a sixth of those sequences were non-productive. Along with the approximately 600-subject first cohort, a separate validation cohort of over a hundred different subjects was used. Rather than drawing on any new phenotypic data, the later analysis identified candidate immune exposures from TCR beta sequences and the way those sequences occurred across donors. The study combined high-throughput TCR immunosequencing, statistical association of individual TCRs with disease status, and machine learning to predict cytomegalovirus infection status. An early release covering some 640 HLA-typed donors comprised about 320 gigabases of sequencing data and approximately 80 million unique TCR sequences. A later genetic analysis used genome-wide SNP genotypes for about 55% of the 666 donors, treating that subset as a discovery cohort. Typing coverage differed by locus: A, B, C, DRB1 and DQB1 were typed in roughly 620-630 donors, DQA1 in 500 to 550, DPA1 in some 610, and DPB1 in 400 to 480. Class I and class II HLA loci were covered by the typing at four-digit resolution. The genetic ancestry cluster associated with self-reported Caucasian donors included 65% to 90% of the 398 genotyped donors. A later analysis re-examined previously published TCR beta repertoires from around 670 donors and added high-resolution HLA genotyping to investigate patterns of TCR occurrence. Overall results and qualifications from the work: While some public TCRs were present in many individuals, most TCR sequences turned up only very rarely across donors. The cohort was sequenced for TCR beta chains only, and without alpha or paired-chain data the features that could be detected were limited. In a later analysis, several top co-occurrence clusters were reported to appear linked to parvovirus B19, influenza, CMV and Epstein-Barr virus. Roughly uniform sequencing depth across donors was assumed in presence/absence analyses, although this assumption may not hold. A further reported finding was that TCR beta sequences accurately predicted the HLA-A and HLA-B alleles for most subjects in the first cohort. An association between a missense DCLRE1C variant and V-gene and J-gene trimming of TCR beta chains was found in a later genetic analysis and replicated in an independent cohort. Correlated functional status among segregating V segments might be attributable to linkage disequilibrium, but an unknown experimental factor could not be ruled out. Compared with equally common non-associated chains, HLA-associated TCR beta chains in a later analysis were more clonally expanded and had lower generation probabilities. The sequencing pipeline was judged likely to have produced a cluster of highly shared sequence variants as a technical artifact. A later analysis associated 16,951 TCR beta sequences with specific HLA alleles at a false discovery rate of 0.05. Strong co-occurrence of HLA alleles, especially DR and DQ, made assigning TCR associations to individual alleles difficult. Broadly in line with IMGT annotations, most TCR beta V segments showed up in productive rearrangements about 90% or about 30% of the time in an earlier analysis of some 590 of the donors. A later analysis found that TCR association rates varied across HLA loci, with DRB1 alleles showing the most associated TCRs and HLA-C alleles the fewest. The authors suggested that the approach could potentially be extended to other disease states and immunological phenotypes. Because HLA typing was unavailable for some donors at each locus, only the typed subset was used in association tests. Three of the identified cytomegalovirus-associated TCR beta chains were confirmed in vitro to be specific for cytomegalovirus antigens. The classifier was reported to diagnose cytomegalovirus status with high specificity and sensitivity in both the original cohort and the validation cohort. A total of 150 to 200 TCR beta chains were listed by the study as associated with cytomegalovirus. Because counts were too low, about 17 rarely observed V segments, including chromosome 9 orphons, were excluded from the earlier analysis of some 590 of the donors. For the cohort, immune exposure information was limited to CMV serostatus. The 87-base-pair reads could not distinguish some IMGT-functional V segments, including TRBV6-2 and TRBV6-3, so those segments were excluded. In a later analysis, most CMV-associated TCR beta chains were found to appear HLA-restricted, with HLA associations seemingly driven largely by CMV exposure. According to a later genetic analysis, donors in an Asian-associated ancestry cluster had fewer N-insertions in productive TCRs than the approximately 670-donor mean.

The cohort was made up of roughly 670 healthy bone marrow donors. At the time of sampling, all cohort members were nominally healthy, though unrecorded immune exposures were likely present. The donor tested CMV seropositive and was one of the 289 seropositive cohort members. Every donor gave a peripheral blood sample, and the peripheral blood mononuclear cells from that sample were used for TCR beta sequencing. The Qiagen DNeasy Blood Extraction Kit was used to extract genomic DNA from the blood cell samples. As regards this clone: Its antigen remains undetermined. The input lacks base qualities; no much larger clone sits a single base away.

Between the V and J ends, shortened by 3 bases and 4 bases respectively, the junction contains 7 bases. From cysteine to phenylalanine, the CDR3 is 13 amino acids long. Only the CDR3 DNA is retained, 39 bases long and in frame from the first base. CDR1 and CDR2 are read off the germline V gene (reference sequence) as MNHEY and SMNVEV. Library method: the immunoSEQ multiplex PCR assay. For the multiplex PCR, a mixture combining 60 forward primers for TCR Vbeta segments and 13 reverse primers for TCR Jbeta segments was used. A multiplex PCR assay on genomic DNA amplified the CDR3 region of rearranged TCR beta genes. The Illumina HiSeq System was used to sequence the amplified TCR beta libraries as 87-base-pair reads. Processing in the source paper ran as follows. In a later analysis, some 80 million unique TCR beta chains were counted across the approximately 670 repertoires, and approximately 9.9 million of these chains were shared by at least two donors. Raw reads were error-corrected and collapsed into unique sequences with a nearest-neighbor algorithm that merged closely related sequences to remove PCR and sequencing errors. CDR3 sequences were aligned to IMGT reference sequences to assign V, D and J gene segments. For a sequence to be retained, at least a six-nucleotide match to both a V gene segment and a J gene segment was required. A rearrangement was called productive if the CDR3 had no stop codons and remained in frame with V and J, and every other rearrangement was called non-productive. Following IMGT convention, CDR3 was defined as the stretch from the second conserved V-encoded cysteine to the conserved J-encoded phenylalanine. The earlier analysis of about 560 of the donors excluded any sequence lacking an unambiguous match to a single V gene segment. In an earlier analysis of a few hundred of the donors, V segments were called functional above 56.7% productive rearrangements and were called segregating when the between-donor standard deviation exceeded 5%. To diagnose cytomegalovirus status from the catalog of TCR beta chain sequences, a statistical classification framework was built. In a later analysis, TCR nucleotide sequences were compared against IMGT/GENE-DB human TR gene sequences so that V and J genes could be assigned. The TCRdist pipeline was used in a later analysis to assign CDR3 sequences and most-parsimonious VDJ recombination scenarios. In a later analysis, every TCR beta chain was defined by the combination of its CDR3 amino acid sequence and its V-gene family, and reads without a unique V-gene family were dropped. To address suspected cross-contamination and a sequencing artifact, a later analysis removed 550 to 750 highly shared, low-generation-probability nucleotide sequences. A later analysis calculated a clonal expansion index for each public chain from normalized within-repertoire ranks of inferred template counts. A later analysis computed generation probabilities with a VDJ recombination model fitted to out-of-frame rearrangements, and checked the results against IGoR. A later analysis scored TCR-TCR, TCR-HLA and TCR-CMV co-occurrence with hypergeometric tests, applying a repertoire-size bias correction to TCR pairs. A later analysis estimated false discovery rates by permuting HLA or CMV assignments 20 times. In a later analysis, co-occurring TCRs were grouped using DBSCAN, with TCRdist sequence similarity added in when clustering inside HLA-allele-positive subsets. Repertoires with fewer than 30,000 or more than 120,000 public chains, plus five repertoires with anomalous nucleotide sharing, were excluded from co-occurrence clustering. Entries here come from immuneACCESS through TCRdb and include only in-frame sequences with V and J called. Some clones fail to appear in such tables; in the studies checked, an unresolved V gene covers under half of the shortfall, and the cause of the remainder is unknown. Clone size and V and J calls were adopted from that table, with D and trimming inferred from the DNA. This sample has under 200,000 clones in its table, and 82% of those were observed once. Of the sample, around 1.5% is held by the ten largest clones.

The TCR sequence derives from a girl aged 10 to 17 in good health and CMV-seropositive. Rearrangement joined TRBV27 to TRBJ2-1; the best D guess is TRBD2, with 5 bases matching. Sequenced material: PBMCs. This receptor carries the CDR3 CASSFGLYNEQFF. The DNA reads TGTGCCAGCAGTTTCGGACTGTACAATGAGCAGTTCTTC.